Reported below is one T cell receptor beta chain. The data were taken from a study of blood T cell repertoires in COVID-19. Study details: From the United States, Italy and Spain came samples of acute and convalescent COVID-19. The cDNA or gDNA used as material had been derived from T cells, B-cell-depleted T cells, or PBMCs.

Germline CDR1 and CDR2: LNHDA and SQIVND (reference sequence). Trimming took 4 bases from V and 8 from J, leaving 17 bases between them. This CDR3 is 14 amino acids long. In the authors' methods: Reference gene primer amplification in the assay estimated nucleated cell counts. This table comes from immunoSEQ multiplex PCR, and its TCRdb copy is limited to in-frame clones, with some not included. V and J calls and clone size follow that table, whereas D and trimming were derived from the DNA. The sample includes under 200,000 clones, 88% of them seen just once. The receptor was isolated from a man in his fifties who had recovered from COVID-19. The sequencing sample was made of peripheral blood. This chain joins TRBV19 and TRBJ1-1; a possible D gene is TRBD1 (5 bases). The chain's CDR3 is CASSTPGRGSEAFF. The CDR3, as DNA: TGTGCCAGTAGTACCCCCGGGAGGGGCTCAGAAGCTTTCTTT.